This T cell receptor beta chain comes out of a study of regulatory T cells in long-lasting Graves disease. Study-wide results and caveats: For persistent Graves' patients, TCR diversity was lower than for newly diagnosed ones. Possibly, too few samples lowered accuracy.

As concerns this clonotype: Its antigen remains unknown.

Time point noted: newly diagnosed GD, antithyroid drugs for less than 3 months. Making the TCR library involved RNA that had been extracted from PBMCs. Graves' disease diagnosis used American Thyroid Association guidelines. This CDR3 has 14 amino acids. V lost 1 base and J 7 bases, leaving 14 bases between the germline ends. From germline, CDR1 is SNHLY and CDR2 FYNNEI. To make TCR beta libraries, researchers used iRepertoire HTBI primers and Arm-PCR of CDR3 regions. TCRdb called the multiplex PCR reads again in MiXCR, with one record for every CDR3 protein. The sample carries a few hundred thousand distinct CDR3 sequences, over 12% recorded once. These data also formed part of another study, on T cells in Graves' hyperthyroidism and ophthalmopathy. That work adds: TCR CDR3 regions were first amplified by RT-PCR with HTBI primers.

The starting material was peripheral blood mononuclear cells (PBMCs), obtained at new diagnosis, from a patient treated with antithyroid drugs. The clonotype originates from a woman in her forties with Graves disease. The chain combines TRBV2 with TRBJ2-7; D tentatively fits TRBD1 or TRBD2 (5 bases each). CDR3 amino acids: CASSEGDLVREQYF. Written as DNA, the CDR3 is TGTGCCAGCAGTGAAGGGGACCTGGTGAGGGAGCAGTACTTC.